Listed below are T cell receptor beta chains from one sample, sequenced in a study of graft-versus-host responses after intestinal transplantation. Generated by immunoSEQ multiplex PCR, the TCRdb table keeps only in-frame clones and is missing some. This table holds roughly 12,000 clones, around four fifths found once. The specimen was PBMCs, collected about 130 days after transplant. Receptors were obtained from a human patient who received an intestinal transplant, so some T cells may come from the graft donor. Each CDR3 is given with its conserved first and last residue. D genes are given only for firm matches. Where a row states a size, it is once, few, many or the class of an expanded clone; other rows omit it.

V gene: TRBV21-1; clone size: few; J gene: TRBJ2-6; D gene: .; CDR3 DNA: TGTGCCAGCAGTAGGAGTGTAGCTACAACAAGTCGGGCCAACGTCCTGACTTTC; CDR3 protein: CASSRSVATTSRANVLTF
V gene: TRBV28; clone size: .; J gene: TRBJ1-5; D gene: TRBD1; CDR3 DNA: TGTGCCAGCAGCCCTGGACAGGCCGACAATCAGCCCCAGCATTTT; CDR3 protein: CASSPGQADNQPQHF
V gene: TRBV7-3; clone size: .; J gene: TRBJ2-5; D gene: TRBD1; CDR3 DNA: TGTGCCAGCAGCCCATCCGGGACAGGGTGGTATGGACAAGAGACCCAGTACTTC; CDR3 protein: CASSPSGTGWYGQETQYF
V gene: TRBV7-3; clone size: .; J gene: TRBJ1-3; D gene: .; CDR3 DNA: TGTGCCAGCAGCATCGACTCCCGGCGGAGCAACACCATATATTTT; CDR3 protein: CASSIDSRRSNTIYF
V gene: TRBV4-1; clone size: .; J gene: TRBJ1-6; D gene: .; CDR3 DNA: TGCGCCAGCAGCCACCGATTGGGAGACGGTTCACCCCTCCACTTT; CDR3 protein: CASSHRLGDGSPLHF
V gene: TRBV10-3; clone size: .; J gene: TRBJ2-7; D gene: TRBD2; CDR3 DNA: TGTGCCATCAGGGGAGCGGGGGATGCCTACGAGCAGTACTTC; CDR3 protein: CAIRGAGDAYEQYF
V gene: TRBV5-1; clone size: .; J gene: TRBJ2-5; D gene: TRBD2; CDR3 DNA: TGCGCCAGCAGCTCTCCTGGACTAGCGGGTCCGGGGGGTCAAGAGACCCAGTACTTC; CDR3 protein: CASSSPGLAGPGGQETQYF
V gene: TRBV27; clone size: .; J gene: TRBJ2-6; D gene: .; CDR3 DNA: TGTGCCAGCAGTTTAGACAGAGGGGAACTCTCTGGGGCCAACGTCCTGACTTTC; CDR3 protein: CASSLDRGELSGANVLTF
V gene: TRBV11-2; clone size: once; J gene: TRBJ2-5; D gene: TRBD1; CDR3 DNA: TGTGCCAGCAGCCTCGGACAGGGGAAGACCCAGTACTTC; CDR3 protein: CASSLGQGKTQYF
V gene: TRBV6-1; clone size: .; J gene: TRBJ2-4; D gene: .; CDR3 DNA: TGTGCCAGCAGTGACGGGGAGTTCGGGGAGGCCAAAAACATTCAGTACTTC; CDR3 protein: CASSDGEFGEAKNIQYF
V gene: TRBV6-5; clone size: .; J gene: TRBJ1-2; D gene: .; CDR3 DNA: TGTGCCAGCAGTTATGGGGGAATGGATGGCTACACCTTC; CDR3 protein: CASSYGGMDGYTF
V gene: TRBV9; clone size: .; J gene: TRBJ1-3; D gene: .; CDR3 DNA: TGTGCCAGCAGCGTAGGTAACAGGCCTGGAAACACCATATATTTT; CDR3 protein: CASSVGNRPGNTIYF
V gene: TRBV29-1; clone size: .; J gene: TRBJ1-5; D gene: .; CDR3 DNA: TGCAGCGTCGCCGACGGAGGCGATCAGCCCCAGCATTTT; CDR3 protein: CSVADGGDQPQHF
V gene: TRBV7-9; clone size: .; J gene: TRBJ2-7; D gene: TRBD2; CDR3 DNA: TGTGCCAGCAGCAATAACCGGGACTACTCCTACGAGCAGTACTTC; CDR3 protein: CASSNNRDYSYEQYF
V gene: TRBV29-1; clone size: .; J gene: TRBJ2-5; D gene: .; CDR3 DNA: TGCAGCGTCCAAAGAGGGTGGACACTTAGCGTCCGGGGTAAGACCCAGTACTTC; CDR3 protein: CSVQRGWTLSVRGKTQYF
V gene: TRBV12-5; clone size: .; J gene: TRBJ1-5; D gene: .; CDR3 DNA: TGTGCTAGTGGTTTGACCTTCCAGAGTAGCAATCAGCCCCAGCATTTT; CDR3 protein: CASGLTFQSSNQPQHF
V gene: TRBV23-1; clone size: .; J gene: TRBJ1-5; D gene: .; CDR3 DNA: TGCGCCAGCAGCCAACCTTTTTTGGATTTT; CDR3 protein: CASSQPFLDF
V gene: TRBV9; clone size: .; J gene: TRBJ1-2; D gene: TRBD1; CDR3 DNA: TGTGCCAGCAGCGTCTCCATAGTCCCAGGGACAGCGCCTGGAGGCTACACCTTC; CDR3 protein: CASSVSIVPGTAPGGYTF
V gene: TRBV5-1; clone size: .; J gene: TRBJ1-1; D gene: .; CDR3 DNA: TGCGCCAGCAGCTTGGCAACAGGGTTTGGAAACACTGAAGCTTTCTTT; CDR3 protein: CASSLATGFGNTEAFF
V gene: TRBV5-4; clone size: .; J gene: TRBJ2-7; D gene: TRBD2; CDR3 DNA: TGTGCCAGCAGCTCCACAGCGGGAGGGCCTCGGGAGCAGTACTTC; CDR3 protein: CASSSTAGGPREQYF
V gene: TRBV9; clone size: .; J gene: TRBJ2-7; D gene: TRBD2; CDR3 DNA: TGTGCCAGCAGCTTCCGCCAGCGGGAGGGCCGGAATGAGCAGTACTTC; CDR3 protein: CASSFRQREGRNEQYF
V gene: TRBV5-5; clone size: .; J gene: TRBJ2-3; D gene: .; CDR3 DNA: TGTGCCAGCAGCTTGAGGCTAGGGAGGACAGATACGCAGTATTTT; CDR3 protein: CASSLRLGRTDTQYF
V gene: TRBV5-1; clone size: .; J gene: TRBJ1-1; D gene: .; CDR3 DNA: TGCGCCAGCAGCTTGGAGGGGAACACTGAAGCTTTCTTT; CDR3 protein: CASSLEGNTEAFF
V gene: TRBV25-1; clone size: .; J gene: TRBJ2-5; D gene: TRBD1; CDR3 DNA: TGTGCCAGCCACAGGGGGCAAGAGACCCAGTACTTC; CDR3 protein: CASHRGQETQYF
V gene: TRBV7-9; clone size: .; J gene: TRBJ2-3; D gene: .; CDR3 DNA: TGTGCCAGCAGCTCCCCGGATACGCAGTATTTT; CDR3 protein: CASSSPDTQYF
V gene: TRBV7-9; clone size: .; J gene: TRBJ2-3; D gene: .; CDR3 DNA: TGTGCCAGCAGCTTAGACAACACAGATACGCAGTATTTT; CDR3 protein: CASSLDNTDTQYF
V gene: TRBV7-2; clone size: few; J gene: TRBJ2-7; D gene: TRBD2; CDR3 DNA: TGTGCCAGCAGCTTAATCTCCCATTGGGGACTAGCAAGGGTCGAGCAGTACTTC; CDR3 protein: CASSLISHWGLARVEQYF
V gene: TRBV15; clone size: .; J gene: TRBJ2-5; D gene: .; CDR3 DNA: TGTGCCACCAGCTTCGCTTTGGGTTCCGAGACCCAGTACTTC; CDR3 protein: CATSFALGSETQYF
V gene: TRBV6-4; clone size: .; J gene: TRBJ2-6; D gene: TRBD1; CDR3 DNA: TGTGCCAGCACAGGGGGCTCTGGGGCCAACGTCCTGACTTTC; CDR3 protein: CASTGGSGANVLTF
V gene: TRBV10-3; clone size: few; J gene: TRBJ2-4; D gene: .; CDR3 DNA: TGTGCCATCAGTGAGTCCCGGGAGCGCGTGAACATTCAGTACTTC; CDR3 protein: CAISESRERVNIQYF
V gene: TRBV9; clone size: once; J gene: TRBJ2-7; D gene: .; CDR3 DNA: TGTGCCAGCAGCGTAGCTAGTGGGATCCCTTACGAGCAGTACTTC; CDR3 protein: CASSVASGIPYEQYF
V gene: TRBV19; clone size: .; J gene: TRBJ2-5; D gene: TRBD1; CDR3 DNA: TGTGCCAGTAGTAGGAACAGGGGAGAGACCCAGTACTTC; CDR3 protein: CASSRNRGETQYF
V gene: TRBV19; clone size: .; J gene: TRBJ2-1; D gene: .; CDR3 DNA: TGTGCCAGTAGTTTTTGGGATGAGCAGTTCTTC; CDR3 protein: CASSFWDEQFF
V gene: TRBV30; clone size: .; J gene: TRBJ2-7; D gene: .; CDR3 DNA: TGTGCCTGGAGTGTATGGGAGTACGAGCAGTACTTC; CDR3 protein: CAWSVWEYEQYF
V gene: TRBV29-1; clone size: .; J gene: TRBJ2-1; D gene: TRBD1; CDR3 DNA: TGCAGCGTTGAAGGACAGGGGGCAAGGGGTGAGCAGTTCTTC; CDR3 protein: CSVEGQGARGEQFF
V gene: TRBV5-6; clone size: once; J gene: TRBJ1-2; D gene: .; CDR3 DNA: TGTGCCAGCAGCTTGAATGGGGGCGCGGGAGCTAACTATGGCTACACCTTC; CDR3 protein: CASSLNGGAGANYGYTF
V gene: TRBV20-1; clone size: .; J gene: TRBJ2-3; D gene: TRBD1; CDR3 DNA: TGCAGTGCGCTACAGGGGGATACGCAGTATTTT; CDR3 protein: CSALQGDTQYF
V gene: TRBV9; clone size: .; J gene: TRBJ2-2; D gene: .; CDR3 DNA: TGTGCCAGCAGCGTAGTGATAGTTCCCGGGGAGCTGTTTTTT; CDR3 protein: CASSVVIVPGELFF
V gene: TRBV6-1; clone size: .; J gene: TRBJ2-2; D gene: .; CDR3 DNA: TGTGCCAGCAGGACCGGGCCCGGGGAGCTGTTTTTT; CDR3 protein: CASRTGPGELFF
V gene: TRBV6-5; clone size: .; J gene: TRBJ2-7; D gene: TRBD2; CDR3 DNA: TGTGCCAGCAGTCGCGGAGCGGGAGGGCCCATCGAGCAGTACTTC; CDR3 protein: CASSRGAGGPIEQYF
V gene: TRBV5-6; clone size: .; J gene: TRBJ1-1; D gene: .; CDR3 DNA: TGTGCCAGCAGCGCCGGTGGGGGGAACACTGAAGCTTTCTTT; CDR3 protein: CASSAGGGNTEAFF
V gene: TRBV28; clone size: .; J gene: TRBJ1-2; D gene: .; CDR3 DNA: TGTGCCAGCGAAGGGGCAGACTATGGCTACACCTTC; CDR3 protein: CASEGADYGYTF
V gene: TRBV4-1; clone size: .; J gene: TRBJ1-1; D gene: .; CDR3 DNA: TGCGCCAGCAGCCAGAACCGGGATAAAGCTTTCTTT; CDR3 protein: CASSQNRDKAFF
V gene: TRBV27; clone size: .; J gene: TRBJ1-6; D gene: .; CDR3 DNA: TGTGCCTCGCGGGCAGGGCCCGGTTCCCGTAATTCACCCCTCCACTTT; CDR3 protein: CASRAGPGSRNSPLHF
V gene: TRBV7-9; clone size: once; J gene: TRBJ2-7; D gene: TRBD2; CDR3 DNA: TGTGCCAGCTGCTCTAGCGGTCTCCTGGAGCAGTACTTC; CDR3 protein: CASCSSGLLEQYF
V gene: TRBV5-1; clone size: .; J gene: TRBJ2-1; D gene: TRBD2; CDR3 DNA: TGCGCCAGCAGACTAGCGGGAGTGTCCTACAATGAGCAGTTCTTC; CDR3 protein: CASRLAGVSYNEQFF
V gene: TRBV13; clone size: .; J gene: TRBJ2-7; D gene: .; CDR3 DNA: TGTGCCAGCAGCCGGGGGATCTACGAGCAGTACTTC; CDR3 protein: CASSRGIYEQYF
V gene: TRBV19; clone size: medium-sized; J gene: TRBJ2-5; D gene: .; CDR3 DNA: TGTGCCAGTAGCCAGGGGCGAGAGACCCAGTACTTC; CDR3 protein: CASSQGRETQYF
V gene: TRBV6-1; clone size: .; J gene: TRBJ2-7; D gene: .; CDR3 DNA: TGTGCCAGCAGTGAACACAGGGCCTACGAGCAGTACTTC; CDR3 protein: CASSEHRAYEQYF
V gene: TRBV6-5; clone size: .; J gene: TRBJ2-2; D gene: .; CDR3 DNA: TGTGCCAGCAGTTACTCGGTGTTGGGCACCGGGGAGCTGTTTTTT; CDR3 protein: CASSYSVLGTGELFF
V gene: TRBV18; clone size: .; J gene: TRBJ2-3; D gene: .; CDR3 DNA: TGTGCCAGCTCACCGAGCGGACAGCCTGGAGATACGCAGTATTTT; CDR3 protein: CASSPSGQPGDTQYF
V gene: TRBV5-6; clone size: .; J gene: TRBJ1-3; D gene: .; CDR3 DNA: TGTGCCAGCAGCTTAGGCCAGGCCACTGGAAACACCATATATTTT; CDR3 protein: CASSLGQATGNTIYF
V gene: TRBV6-1; clone size: .; J gene: TRBJ1-2; D gene: TRBD1; CDR3 DNA: TGTGCCAGCAGTTCCGGGACAGGGGGACGCTACACCTTC; CDR3 protein: CASSSGTGGRYTF
V gene: TRBV6-5; clone size: .; J gene: TRBJ2-5; D gene: .; CDR3 DNA: TGTGCCAGCAGTTACTGGGCACGACAAGAGACCCAGTACTTC; CDR3 protein: CASSYWARQETQYF
V gene: TRBV6-1; clone size: .; J gene: TRBJ1-5; D gene: .; CDR3 DNA: TGTGCCAGCTCGGGGGAAATTGGCAATCAGCCCCAGCATTTT; CDR3 protein: CASSGEIGNQPQHF
V gene: TRBV4-2; clone size: .; J gene: TRBJ2-7; D gene: TRBD2; CDR3 DNA: TGTGCCAGCAGCCAAGAGGCCAGCGGGAGTCCCCACGAGCAGTACTTC; CDR3 protein: CASSQEASGSPHEQYF
V gene: TRBV5-1; clone size: .; J gene: TRBJ2-1; D gene: TRBD1; CDR3 DNA: TGCGCCAGTGGAACAGGGGGCTCCTACAATGAGCAGTTCTTC; CDR3 protein: CASGTGGSYNEQFF
V gene: TRBV27; clone size: .; J gene: TRBJ2-7; D gene: .; CDR3 DNA: TGTGCCAGCAGTTATGCCGGGGATCACTCCTACGAGCAGTACTTC; CDR3 protein: CASSYAGDHSYEQYF
V gene: TRBV13; clone size: .; J gene: TRBJ1-1; D gene: .; CDR3 DNA: TGTGCCAGCAGCTTAGAAGGGCGGGGAGGGAACACTGAAGCTTTCTTT; CDR3 protein: CASSLEGRGGNTEAFF